This T cell receptor (beta chain) was sequenced in a study of cytomegalovirus exposure and HLA in healthy donors. Regarding donors, all were healthy bone marrow donors. In this sample, this clone turned up a few times. There are 17 residues in the CDR3. V shed 2 bases and J 7 bases; nucleotides not matched to a gene: 6. Germline V gene data show CDR1 as SEHNR and CDR2 as FQNEAQ (reference sequence). PCR primers comprised 60 Vbeta and 13 Jbeta primers. Libraries were prepared by immunoSEQ multiplex PCR; TCRdb keeps only in-frame clonotypes and omits some of them. Of about 120,000 clones listed, 65% to 85% are singletons.

The J gene is TRBJ2-1, the V gene TRBV7-9; 15 bases are shared with TRBD2. This TCR was recovered from a man between 50 and 59 years old in good health and CMV-seronegative. The source material was PBMCs. The CDR3 reads CASSLPGLAGGTNEQFF. CDR3 in DNA: TGTGCCAGCAGCTTACCGGGACTAGCGGGAGGAACAAATGAGCAGTTCTTC. Full variable domain (missing parts from reference TRBV7-9 and TRBJ2-1): DTGVSQNPRHKITKRGQNVTFRCDPISEHNRLYWYRQTLGQGPEFLTYFQNEAQLEKSRLLSDRFSAERPKGSFSTLEIQRTEQGDSAMYLCASSLPGLAGGTNEQFFGPGTRLTVL.